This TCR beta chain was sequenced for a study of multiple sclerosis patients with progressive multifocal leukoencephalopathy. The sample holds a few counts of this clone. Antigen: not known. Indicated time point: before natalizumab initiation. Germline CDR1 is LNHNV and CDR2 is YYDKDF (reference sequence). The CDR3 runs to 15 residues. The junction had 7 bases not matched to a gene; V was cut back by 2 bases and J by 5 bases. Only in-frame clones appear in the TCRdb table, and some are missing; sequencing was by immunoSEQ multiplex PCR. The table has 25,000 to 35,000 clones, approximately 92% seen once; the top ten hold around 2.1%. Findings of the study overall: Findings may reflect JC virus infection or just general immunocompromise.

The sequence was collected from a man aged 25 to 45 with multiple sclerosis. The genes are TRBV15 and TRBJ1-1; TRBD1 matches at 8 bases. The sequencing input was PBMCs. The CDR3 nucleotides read TGTGCCACCAGCAGACCCTTGACAGGGGAGACTGAAGCTTTCTTT. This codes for CATSRPLTGETEAFF.